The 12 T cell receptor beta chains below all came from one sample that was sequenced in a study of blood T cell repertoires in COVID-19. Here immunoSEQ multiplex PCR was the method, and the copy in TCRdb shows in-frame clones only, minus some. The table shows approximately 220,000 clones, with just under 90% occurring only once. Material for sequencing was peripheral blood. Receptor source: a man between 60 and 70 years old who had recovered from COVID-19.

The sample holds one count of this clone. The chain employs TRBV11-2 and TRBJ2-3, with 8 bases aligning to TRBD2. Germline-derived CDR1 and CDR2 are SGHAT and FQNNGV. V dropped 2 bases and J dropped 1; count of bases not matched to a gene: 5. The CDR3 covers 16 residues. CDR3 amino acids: CASSLTPGGGTDTQYF. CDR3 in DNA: TGTGCCAGCAGCTTAACCCCCGGGGGGGGCACAGATACGCAGTATTTT.

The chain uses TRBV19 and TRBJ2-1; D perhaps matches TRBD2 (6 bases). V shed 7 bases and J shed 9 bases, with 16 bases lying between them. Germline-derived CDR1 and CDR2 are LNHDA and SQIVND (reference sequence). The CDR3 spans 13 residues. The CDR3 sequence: CASILLRESEQFF. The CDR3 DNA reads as TGTGCCAGTATCCTGTTGCGGGAAAGTGAGCAGTTCTTC. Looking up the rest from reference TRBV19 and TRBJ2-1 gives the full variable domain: DGGITQSPKYLFRKEGQNVTLSCEQNLNHDAMYWYRQDPGQGLRLIYYSQIVNDFQKGDIAEGYSVSREKKESFPLTVTSAQKNPTAFYLCASILLRESEQFFGPGTRLTVL.

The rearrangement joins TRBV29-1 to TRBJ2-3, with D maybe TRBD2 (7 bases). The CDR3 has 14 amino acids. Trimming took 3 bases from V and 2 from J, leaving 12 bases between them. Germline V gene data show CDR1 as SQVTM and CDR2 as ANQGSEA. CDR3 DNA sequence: TGCAGCGTTGAGAAGGGGGGGTCCACAGATACGCAGTATTTT. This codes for CSVEKGGSTDTQYF.

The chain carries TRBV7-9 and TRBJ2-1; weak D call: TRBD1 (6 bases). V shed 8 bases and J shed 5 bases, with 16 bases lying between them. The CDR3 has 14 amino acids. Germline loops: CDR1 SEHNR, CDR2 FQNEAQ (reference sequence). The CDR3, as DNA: TGTGCCAGCGACACGGTGGGGGCCAACAATGAGCAGTTCTTC. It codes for CASDTVGANNEQFF.

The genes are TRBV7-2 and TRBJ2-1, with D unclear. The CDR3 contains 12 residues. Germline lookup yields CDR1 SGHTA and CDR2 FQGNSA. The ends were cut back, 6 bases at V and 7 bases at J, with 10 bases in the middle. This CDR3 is CASSHPGNEQFF. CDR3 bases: TGTGCCAGCAGTCATCCCGGTAATGAGCAGTTCTTC. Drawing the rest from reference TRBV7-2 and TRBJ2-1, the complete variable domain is GAGVSQSPSNKVTEKGKDVELRCDPISGHTALYWYRQSLGQGLEFLIYFQGNSAPDKSGLPSDRFSAERTGGSVSTLTIQRTQQEDSAVYLCASSHPGNEQFFGPGTRLTVL.

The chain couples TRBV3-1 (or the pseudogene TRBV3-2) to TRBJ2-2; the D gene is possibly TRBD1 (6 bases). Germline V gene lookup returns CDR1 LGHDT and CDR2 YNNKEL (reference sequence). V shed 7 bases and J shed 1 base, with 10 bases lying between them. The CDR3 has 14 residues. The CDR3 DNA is TGTGCCAGCATGAGGGGACAGAACACCGGGGAGCTGTTTTTT. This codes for CASMRGQNTGELFF.

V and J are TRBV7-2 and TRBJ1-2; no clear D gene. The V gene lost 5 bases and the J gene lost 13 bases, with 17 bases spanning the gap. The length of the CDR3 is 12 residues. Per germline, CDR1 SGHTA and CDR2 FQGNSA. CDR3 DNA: TGTGCCAGCAGCCCTCAGCCCCCCGGGTCCACCTTC. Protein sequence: CASSPQPPGSTF.

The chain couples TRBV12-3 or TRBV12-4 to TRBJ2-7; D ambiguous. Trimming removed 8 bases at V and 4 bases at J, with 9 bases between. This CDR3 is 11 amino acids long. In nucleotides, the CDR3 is TGTGCCAGCGGGCTTGGGTACGAGCAGTACTTC. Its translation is CASGLGYEQYF.

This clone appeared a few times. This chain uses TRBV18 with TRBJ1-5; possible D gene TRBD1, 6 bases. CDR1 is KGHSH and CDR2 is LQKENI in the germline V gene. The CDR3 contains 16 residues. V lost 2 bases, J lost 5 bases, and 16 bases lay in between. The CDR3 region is CASSPRGRGPYQPQHF. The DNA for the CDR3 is TGTGCCAGCTCACCAAGGGGCAGGGGACCCTATCAGCCCCAGCATTTT.

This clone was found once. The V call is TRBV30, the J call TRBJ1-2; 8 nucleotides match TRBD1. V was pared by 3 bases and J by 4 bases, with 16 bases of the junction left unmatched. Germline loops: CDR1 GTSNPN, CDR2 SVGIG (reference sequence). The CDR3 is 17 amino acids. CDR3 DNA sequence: TGTGCCTGGAGGTTTTCGGGGGCAGGGGGCAGCGTCTATGGCTACACCTTC. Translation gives CAWRFSGAGGSVYGYTF.

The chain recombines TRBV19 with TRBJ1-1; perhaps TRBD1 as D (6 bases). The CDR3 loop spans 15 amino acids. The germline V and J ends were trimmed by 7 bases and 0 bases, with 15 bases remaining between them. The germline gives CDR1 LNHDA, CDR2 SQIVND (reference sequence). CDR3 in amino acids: CASKGRGHLNTEAFF. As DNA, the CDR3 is TGTGCCAGTAAGGGCAGGGGACATTTGAACACTGAAGCTTTCTTT.

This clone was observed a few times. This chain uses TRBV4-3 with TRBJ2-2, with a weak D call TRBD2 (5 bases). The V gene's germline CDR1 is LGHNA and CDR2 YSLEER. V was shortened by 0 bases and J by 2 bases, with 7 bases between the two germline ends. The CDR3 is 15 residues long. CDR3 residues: CASSQDGGNTGELFF. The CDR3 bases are TGCGCCAGCAGCCAAGATGGAGGTAACACCGGGGAGCTGTTTTTT.